This T cell receptor beta chain originates from a study of OX40 agonist ivuxolimab in advanced cancers. Whole-study context: Dose-escalation patients' cancers were hepatocellular carcinoma, melanoma, renal cell or head and neck cancer.

This clone was observed once. The antigen is unknown. Sequenced by immunoSEQ multiplex PCR; TCRdb stores in-frame clones only, minus some. The table includes about 69,000 clones, approximately 81% detected once. Study-wide results and limits: Also present in some nonresponders was a low level of normalized T-cell clonal expansion.

Sequenced here: CD4+ or CD8+ T cells sorted from blood, sampled in a trial of the OX40 agonist ivuxolimab. This TCR came from an adult with an advanced solid tumor such as melanoma, head and neck, liver or kidney cancer.

For the CDR3, the DNA is TGTGCCAGCAGGTACAGGGGCCAAGGCTACACCTTC. This codes for CASRYRGQGYTF. The gene calls are TRBV6-5 and TRBJ1-2, with 7 nucleotides matching TRBD1. Trimming removed 6 bases from V and 8 bases from J; junction bases left unmatched: 6. The CDR3 covers 12 residues. Germline CDR1 and CDR2: MNHEY and SVGAGI.